The 8 T cell receptor beta chains below were found in one sample sequenced in a study of blood T cell repertoires in COVID-19. Profiling relied on immunoSEQ multiplex PCR, and the TCRdb table lists in-frame clones only, not all of them. Among some 380,000 clones listed, 90% were seen once. The sequenced sample consisted of peripheral blood. Source of these receptors: a man aged 18 to 29 with active or convalescent COVID-19.

This clone showed up just a few times. The CDR3 sequence is CASTPIGGEAFF. CDR3 coding DNA: TGTGCCAGCACCCCGATCGGTGGTGAAGCTTTCTTT. This rearrangement joins TRBV7-9 to TRBJ1-1, with D hard to call. This CDR3 is 12 amino acids long. Germline CDR1 and CDR2: SEHNR and FQNEAQ (reference sequence). The V end lost 7 bases, the J end lost 7 bases, and 13 bases lay between the germline ends.

The chain employs TRBV5-1 and TRBJ1-5, with D perhaps matching TRBD1 (6 bases). The ends were cut back, 4 bases at V and 4 bases at J, with 21 bases in the middle. The CDR3 covers 17 residues. Germline V lookup: CDR1 SGHRS, CDR2 YFSETQ. As DNA, the CDR3 is TGCGCCAGCAGCAGGCGCGACAGGTTAATACTAAATCAGCCCCAGCATTTT. This translates into CASSRRDRLILNQPQHF.

This clone was seen a single time. One end of the junction does not line up with germline, which may come from a read error. The chain links TRBV15 to TRBJ2-5, with 10 bases aligning to TRBD2. The CDR3 length is 13 residues. CDR1 and CDR2 from the germline V gene are LNHNV and YYDKDF (reference sequence). The CDR3 nucleotides read TGTGCCACTTATCATGCTAGCGGGGGTTCTCACGACTTC. It yields the protein CATYHASGGSHDF.

V is TRBV19 and J is TRBJ1-1; D is undetermined. The germline CDR1 and CDR2 sequences are LNHDA and SQIVND (reference sequence). The CDR3 is 14 amino acids. V was pared by 5 bases and J by 6 bases, with 16 bases between. The CDR3 loop reads CASSEVRRWAEAFF. Here the CDR3 DNA reads TGTGCCAGTAGTGAGGTCAGAAGGTGGGCTGAAGCTTTCTTT.

This chain joins TRBV9 and TRBJ2-7; 8 bases agree with TRBD2. V lost 0 bases and J lost 0; bases outside the gene matches: 5. This CDR3 is 16 amino acids long. Germline assignment: CDR1 SGDLS and CDR2 YYNGEE. The CDR3 loop reads CASSVGGGTSSYEQYF. The CDR3 region has the DNA TGTGCCAGCAGCGTAGGAGGAGGGACTAGCTCCTACGAGCAGTACTTC.

The V gene is TRBV27, the J gene TRBJ2-7; D unclear. Deletions cut 2 bases from V and 0 bases from J, with 8 bases between. Germline values: CDR1 MNHEY, CDR2 SMNVEV (reference sequence). There are 14 residues in the CDR3. The CDR3 reads CASSLLPSSYEQYF. In nucleotides, the CDR3 is TGTGCCAGCAGTTTACTCCCGAGCTCCTACGAGCAGTACTTC.

Concerning this clone: Germline and junction disagree at one end, which may indicate a read error. The chain joins TRBV28 to TRBJ2-6; tentative D call: TRBD1 (5 bases). Germline values: CDR1 MDHEN, CDR2 SYDVKM. The CDR3 has 15 amino acids. The CDR3 loop reads CASRSTRSGANVLTF. The CDR3 coding sequence is TGTGCCAGCAGGAGTACGCGGTCTGGGGCCAACGTGCTGACTTTC.

The chain combines TRBV30 with TRBJ1-2; no clear D. The ends were cut back, 2 bases at V and 2 bases at J, with 15 bases in the middle. Germline CDR1 is GTSNPN and CDR2 is SVGIG (reference sequence). The length of the CDR3 is 15 residues. The CDR3 coding sequence is TGTGCCTGGAGTCCCCCGGCAGGATCGAACTATGGCTACACCTTC. Its translation: CAWSPPAGSNYGYTF.